This T cell receptor beta chain was found in a study of T cell repertoires in aging, cancer and after chemotherapy. The template was genomic DNA from peripheral blood, not RNA. Remarks on this clonotype: What it recognizes is unknown.

Study outcomes and limitations: Untreated cancer patients had significantly lower blood TCR diversity than age-matched healthy donors. Across the chemotherapy interval, each cancer cohort showed higher median generation probability, suggesting thymic rebound.

Rearranged V-D-J TRB sequences were amplified with a mixed TRB-A/B primer pool. TCRdb independently ran MiXCR on the multiplex PCR reads; one entry per CDR3 protein. Of 20,000 or so distinct CDR3 sequences listed, around 40% are singletons. This clonotype originated in a human donor with a solid tumor. Sequenced: blood.

CDR3 sequence: CASTRGRGGRQPQHF. The CDR3 region has the DNA TGTGCCAGCACTAGGGGCAGGGGAGGAAGGCAGCCCCAGCATTTT. The genes are TRBV6-5 and TRBJ1-5, with D perhaps matching TRBD1 (6 bases). The V gene's germline CDR1 is MNHEY and CDR2 SVGAGI. Trimming pared 7 bases from V and 7 bases from J, leaving 20 bases between. This CDR3 has 15 residues.